This TCR beta chain was sequenced during a study of shared clonotypes between healthy human individuals (TCRdb year 2020). For context, the study as a whole: A few men and two women, aged 18 to 49 years, made up the cohort. Blood TCR repertoires of a handful of healthy adults were deeply sequenced to estimate repertoire size and the extent of clonotype sharing between individuals. To increase sequencing depth and limit assay-specific biases, TCR repertoire library preparation and sequencing were carried out by different laboratories using diverse techniques. Leukapheresis yielded between about 0.94 and 8.9 billion PBMCs per donor. For each donor, CD4 naive and CD4 memory were each run on three plates, CD8 naive on two plates, and CD8 memory on one plate. Study-wide conclusions, independent of this receptor: Naive subsets generally had larger estimated clonotype richness than memory subsets did. Even with the large sequencing depth, rarefaction of the sorted-subset datasets indicated that sequencing was incomplete. Pairwise subsampling indicated that sequencing depth was expected to affect the degree of clonotype sharing among donors. When a few donors were compared, the shared fraction of clonotypes was about 5.2% for naive CD4, 3.5% to 4% for naive CD8, 2% to 2.5% for memory CD4, and under 0.5% for memory CD8. Only blood was sampled, and tissue TCR repertoires likely differ from those in blood. The small number of donors limited the genetic and exposure-history diversity represented. Higher generation probabilities were observed for clonotypes shared by all four sorted-subset donors than for non-shared clonotypes.

Remarks on this clone: What this receptor recognizes is not known. Qualities for individual bases were not recorded, and no much larger clone is one base off.

The donors were healthy, HIV-negative adults with no recently reported acute infections or vaccinations. Only Caucasian adults living in Nashville, Tennessee, USA were represented among the donors. CD4+ T cells were enriched by magnetic negative selection; naive cells were then positively selected on CD45RA, and the negative fraction formed the memory subset. After blood collection by leukapheresis, PBMCs were isolated using Ficoll-Histopaque density gradient centrifugation and then cryopreserved in the vapor phase of liquid nitrogen. Purity and quantity of every magnetically sorted T cell population were checked by analytical flow cytometry. Genomic DNA was isolated from every sorted fraction and measured by UV absorbance on a Nanodrop 2000c. TCR CDR3 regions were amplified from genomic DNA by multiplex PCR using the deep immunoSEQ assay. For each cell subset, the extracted genomic DNA was distributed evenly across all wells of several immunoSEQ 96-well plates, and each plate served as one replicate. Each replicate PCR for sorted subsets received about 220 ng genomic DNA, equal to roughly 30,000 T cell genomes. Purified libraries were quantified with a Qubit 3.0 fluorometer, sized on a Bioanalyzer 2100, and re-quantified with the KAPA Library Quantification kit. A separate single-read 150-cycle Illumina NextSeq 550 flow cell was used to sequence each immunoSEQ 96-well plate. The paper's processing steps were these. Because the immunoSEQ output included only junctional sequences and no quality scores, the filtering could not be the same as the filtering used for full-length reads. Sequences were annotated with PyIR, a Python wrapper for IgBLAST v1.9, and V/J genes and CDR3 were assigned using IMGT germline references. Reads were removed for weak V/J assignments (E-value above 1e-6), missing CDR3, stop codons, out-of-frame junctions, or ambiguous translated residues. V3J clonotypes were defined by identical inferred V gene, J gene, and CDR3 amino acid sequence. Percentage overlap between repertoires was calculated by dividing the number of shared unique clonotypes by the size of the smaller repertoire. RTK rarefaction, the Chao1 estimator, and Recon v2.1 estimates of unobserved clonotypes were used to assess repertoire richness. For all TCRbeta clonotypes obtained by the gDNA method from a few donors, generation probabilities were computed with OLGA. In TCRdb, the immuneACCESS table is reduced to in-frame sequences with V and J assigned. These tables do not hold every clone; where another copy was compared, an unresolved V gene accounts for under half, and the others remain unexplained. For V, J and clone size, that table is used; D and trimming come from the DNA. Across this sample there are 850,000 to 1,200,000 clones, with roughly 70% seen only once. The ten largest clones take up 1.5% of the sample.

Taken from the germline V gene (reference sequence), the CDR1 and CDR2 loops are MNHNY and SVGAGI. The CDR3 runs 15 residues from the cysteine to the phenylalanine. Only the CDR3 region is kept as DNA, spanning 45 bases read in frame from base 1. Trimming at the junction amounts to 2 bases on V and 1 base on J, and the germline ends lie 11 bases apart. The TCR comes from a man aged 18 to 29 in good health. The rearrangement joined TRBV6-6 to TRBJ2-5; a confident D gene designation cannot be given. Sequencing was carried out using memory CD4+ T cells sorted from blood. The cell subset or site label here, explained by the study, means: CD45RA-negative fraction. DNA sequence: TGTGCCAGCAGTTACGGTGGGGATCCCCAAGAGACCCAGTACTTC. Translated, it reads CASSYGGDPQETQYF.